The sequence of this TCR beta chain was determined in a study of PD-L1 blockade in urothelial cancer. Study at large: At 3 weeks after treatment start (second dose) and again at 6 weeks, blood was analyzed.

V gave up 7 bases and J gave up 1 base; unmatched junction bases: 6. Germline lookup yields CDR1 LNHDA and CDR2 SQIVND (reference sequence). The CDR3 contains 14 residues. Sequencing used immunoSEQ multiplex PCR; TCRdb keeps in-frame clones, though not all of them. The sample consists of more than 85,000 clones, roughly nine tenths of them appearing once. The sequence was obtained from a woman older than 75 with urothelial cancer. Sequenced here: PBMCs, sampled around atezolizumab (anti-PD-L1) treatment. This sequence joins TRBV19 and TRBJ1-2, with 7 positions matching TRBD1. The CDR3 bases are TGTGCCAGTACCCCGACAGGGATTAACTATGGCTACACCTTC. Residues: CASTPTGINYGYTF.